Listed below are T cell receptor beta chains from one sample, sequenced in a study of cytomegalovirus exposure and HLA in healthy donors. Sequencing was performed with immunoSEQ multiplex PCR; in TCRdb, only in-frame clones are kept and a portion is missing. The table has about 200,000 clones, around nine tenths seen once. The specimen was PBMCs. These receptors all come from a woman in her twenties or thirties in good health and CMV-seronegative. CDR3s include the opening cysteine and the closing phenylalanine or tryptophan. Each record gives: D gene, J gene, V gene, clone size, CDR3 protein, CDR3 DNA. A D gene is named only where the DNA matches it firmly. Clone size is shown for a subset of rows, as once, few, many or a class of expanded clone.

>.|TRBJ2-4|TRBV27|.
CASRRPGQPNIQYF
TGTGCCAGCCGAAGACCGGGACAACCTAACATTCAGTACTTC
>.|TRBJ1-4|TRBV7-8|once
CASSLETGLLEKLFF
TGTGCCAGCAGCTTAGAAACAGGGCTCCTCGAAAAACTGTTTTTT
>.|TRBJ1-4|TRBV20-1|few
CSATDSEKLFF
TGCAGTGCCACCGACAGTGAAAAACTGTTTTTT
>TRBD2|TRBJ2-5|TRBV7-9|.
CASSASGGETQYF
TGTGCCAGCAGCGCTAGCGGGGGAGAGACCCAGTACTTC
>.|TRBJ1-3|TRBV6-1|.
CASSTLKPGNTIYF
TGTGCCAGCAGTACACTAAAGCCTGGAAACACCATATATTTT
>TRBD1|TRBJ2-7|TRBV6-1|.
CASRRGQGNYEQYF
TGTGCCAGCAGGAGGGGACAGGGCAACTACGAGCAGTACTTC
>.|TRBJ2-7|TRBV6-5|.
CASSYSGRRSSYEQYF
TGTGCCAGCAGTTACTCGGGGCGTAGGAGCTCCTACGAGCAGTACTTC
>.|TRBJ1-1|TRBV5-1|few
CASSLGGPPEAFF
TGCGCCAGCAGCTTGGGGGGGCCCCCTGAAGCTTTCTTT
>.|TRBJ1-1|TRBV6-1|.
CASSVWRGTEAFF
TGTGCCAGCAGTGTTTGGAGGGGCACTGAAGCTTTCTTT
>TRBD2|TRBJ2-1|TRBV27|.
CASSPRLAGLSEQFF
TGTGCCAGCAGTCCAAGACTAGCGGGACTCAGTGAGCAGTTCTTC
>.|TRBJ2-3|TRBV10-2|.
CASSESSGGSRDTQYF
TGCGCCAGCAGTGAGTCCTCGGGGGGCTCCAGGGATACGCAGTATTTT
>.|TRBJ2-1|TRBV15|.
CATSRDRERAANEQFF
TGTGCCACCAGCAGAGATAGGGAGCGGGCGGCGAATGAGCAGTTCTTC
>TRBD1|TRBJ2-7|TRBV5-1|.
CASSLGAGGSYEQYF
TGCGCCAGCAGCTTGGGGGCAGGGGGATCCTACGAGCAGTACTTC
>TRBD1|TRBJ2-4|TRBV7-2|.
CASSLHRGQRIQYF
TGTGCCAGCAGCTTACACAGGGGGCAACGCATTCAGTACTTC
>TRBD1|TRBJ2-2|TRBV9|.
CASSFSIRRDRGMTGELFF
TGTGCCAGCAGCTTCTCAATTCGCCGGGACAGGGGGATGACCGGGGAGCTGTTTTTT
>TRBD2|TRBJ2-3|TRBV29-1|.
CSVEWSSGRALTDTQYF
TGCAGCGTTGAATGGTCTAGCGGGAGGGCCCTCACAGATACGCAGTATTTT
>.|TRBJ1-1|TRBV18|.
CASSPQGDTTEAFF
TGTGCCAGCTCACCACAGGGGGACACCACTGAAGCTTTCTTT